Sequencing of this T cell receptor (beta chain) was carried out in a study of blood T cell dynamics during melanoma immunotherapy. Time point here: pre-treatment baseline. The assay received all extracted DNA from sorted CD8+ subsets. Clones were sequenced by immunoSEQ multiplex PCR, and TCRdb holds only the in-frame ones, with some missing. Here the sample spans fewer than 15,000 clones, about 92% being singletons. The germline gives CDR1 LNHNV, CDR2 YYDKDF (reference sequence). With 2 bases removed from V and 8 bases from J, the gap between germline ends came to 18 bases. The CDR3 has 16 residues. The specimen comprised effector memory CD8+ T cells from blood, sampled from a patient treated with checkpoint blockade. The receptor was isolated from a human donor with melanoma. The chain employs TRBV15 and TRBJ1-4; D gene uncertain. CDR3 DNA sequence: TGTGCCACCAGCAGAATCCCCCCAGCGCACGGGGAAAAACTGTTTTTT. Its translation: CATSRIPPAHGEKLFF.